This TCR beta chain was captured by sequencing in a study of shared clonotypes between healthy human individuals. Study results and limitations: Despite large depth, sorted-subset datasets appeared incompletely sequenced. Clonotypes that were shared across a handful of donors made up roughly 5% of naive CD4 clonotypes.

As for this clone: The antigen remains unidentified.

CDR1 is MNHEY and CDR2 is SMNVEV in the germline V gene (reference sequence). The CDR3 totals 15 residues. V was pared by 6 bases and J by 8 bases, with 20 bases between. Repertoires were generated with immunoSEQ multiplex PCR, while TCRdb's copy carries only in-frame clones and drops some. Here the sample spans more than 2,000,000 clones, roughly 93% being singletons. This sequence joins TRBV27 and TRBJ2-1; D might be TRBD1 (6 bases). The sequenced material came from naive CD4+ T cells from PBMCs. As to subset: CD45RA+ positively selected. The sequence was obtained from a young man in good health. Some clones in this sample may be carry-over from other donors' samples. CDR3 sequence (DNA): TGTGCCAGCAGGGGGTTTTTGGGGGCTCTCGATGAGCAGTTCTTC. Protein sequence: CASRGFLGALDEQFF.